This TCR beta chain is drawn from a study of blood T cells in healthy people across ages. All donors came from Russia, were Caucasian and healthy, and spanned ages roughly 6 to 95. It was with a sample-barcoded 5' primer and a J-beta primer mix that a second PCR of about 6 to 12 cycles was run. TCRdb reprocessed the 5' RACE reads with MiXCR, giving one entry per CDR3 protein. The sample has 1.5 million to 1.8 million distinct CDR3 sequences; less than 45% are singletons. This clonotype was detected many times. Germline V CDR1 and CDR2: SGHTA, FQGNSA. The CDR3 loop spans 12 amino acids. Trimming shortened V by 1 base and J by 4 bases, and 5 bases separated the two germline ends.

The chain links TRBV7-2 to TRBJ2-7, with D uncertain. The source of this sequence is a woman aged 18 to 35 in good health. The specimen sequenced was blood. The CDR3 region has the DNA TGTGCCAGCAGCTTAGAGACTTACGAGCAGTACTTC. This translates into CASSLETYEQYF.